This TCR beta chain was captured by sequencing in a study of OX40 agonist ivuxolimab in advanced cancers. Study-level background: Patients took ivuxolimab, an agonistic anti-OX40 (CD134) antibody.

Clones were read by immunoSEQ multiplex PCR, and TCRdb kept only the in-frame ones, dropping some. Of 35,000 to 45,000 clones listed, 89% are singletons. Germline V CDR1 and CDR2: MNHEY, SVGAGI. Trimming pared 0 bases from V and 4 bases from J, leaving 15 bases between. The CDR3 loop spans 16 amino acids. The V and J genes are TRBV6-5 and TRBJ1-1, with unresolved D. This sample comprised CD4+ or CD8+ T cells sorted from blood, obtained in a trial of the OX40 agonist ivuxolimab. The sequence was obtained from an adult with an advanced solid tumor such as melanoma, head and neck, liver or kidney cancer. CDR3 region: CASSYSIGEIGTEAFF. For the CDR3, the DNA is TGTGCCAGCAGTTACTCGATCGGGGAGATAGGCACTGAAGCTTTCTTT.